The count of the clone carrying this T cell receptor (beta chain) is one. The record originates from a study of blood T cell repertoires in COVID-19. Across the study: From the United States, Italy and Spain came samples of acute and convalescent COVID-19.

Assay used: immunoSEQ multiplex PCR; TCRdb lists only in-frame clones, some missing. The sample has 80,000 to 100,000 clones, about 91% seen once. The CDR3 is 14 residues long. Germline values: CDR1 KGHSH, CDR2 LQKENI. V lost 5 bases to trimming and J lost 5 bases, with 10 bases between them. The receptor was derived from a man in his fifties with COVID-19, enrolled during active disease. V and J are TRBV18 and TRBJ1-6, with TRBD1 as a possible D gene (6 bases). The specimen was peripheral blood. The chain's CDR3 is CASSSNRDNSPLHF. The CDR3 DNA reads TGTGCCAGCTCATCCAACAGGGATAATTCACCCCTCCACTTT. Full variable domain (remainder filled in from reference TRBV18 and TRBJ1-6): NAGVMQNPRHLVRRRGQEARLRCSPMKGHSHVYWYRQLPEEGLKFMVYLQKENIIDESGMPKERFSAEFPKEGPSILRIQQVVRGDSAAYFCASSSNRDNSPLHFGNGTRLTVT.